Here is one TCR beta chain with its context. Trimming pared 0 bases from V and 7 bases from J, leaving 30 bases between. The CDR3 spans 19 residues. Germline V lookup: CDR1 GTSNPN, CDR2 SVGIG (reference sequence). This record comes from a study of cytomegalovirus exposure and HLA in healthy donors. Study context: An early data release held tens of millions of unique TCRs from HLA-typed donors.

PCR was performed using 60 Vbeta and 13 Jbeta primers. Sequencing was performed with immunoSEQ multiplex PCR; in TCRdb, only in-frame clones are kept and a portion is missing. Found here are approximately 80,000 clones; the top ten clones hold 0.95% to 1.3%. This TCR derives from a woman younger than 45 in good health and CMV-seronegative. The sample consisted of PBMCs. J is TRBJ1-1 and V is TRBV30; D is possibly TRBD1 (6 bases). The chain's CDR3 is CAWSVQKLTGGGQYGEAFF. Here the CDR3 DNA reads TGTGCCTGGAGTGTACAAAAGTTGACCGGGGGGGGGCAATACGGTGAAGCTTTCTTT.